Shown below are 30 T cell receptor beta chains from a single sample sequenced in a study of cytomegalovirus exposure and HLA in healthy donors (dated by TCRdb to about 2017). Preparation of the library involved the immunoSEQ multiplex PCR assay. A mixture of 60 forward primers for TCR Vbeta segments and 13 reverse primers for TCR Jbeta segments was used in the multiplex PCR. In TCRdb, the immuneACCESS table is reduced to in-frame sequences with V and J assigned. These tables do not hold every clone; where another copy was compared, an unresolved V gene accounts for under half, and the others remain unexplained. The sample table shows under 200,000 clones, and roughly 75% are seen once. The top ten clones comprise 4.5% to 6% of the sample. The sequencing sample was made of PBMCs. The receptors come from a man in his forties or fifties in good health and CMV-seronegative.

The chain joins TRBV2 to TRBJ1-4; D gene unclear. The ends were cut back, 10 bases at V and 2 bases at J, with 11 bases in the middle. This CDR3 contains 13 residues. Germline loops: CDR1 SNHLY, CDR2 FYNNEI. The CDR3, as DNA: TGTGCCACCGCATGGGCTACTAATGAAAAACTGTTTTTT. It specifies CATAWATNEKLFF. The full variable domain, rest sourced from reference TRBV2 and TRBJ1-4, is EPEVTQTPSHQVTQMGQEVILRCVPISNHLYFYWYRQILGQKVEFLVSFYNNEISEKSEIFDDQFSVERPDGSNFTLKIRSTKLEDSAMYFCATAWATNEKLFFGSGTQLSVL.

The rearrangement links TRBV5-1 to TRBJ2-5; 10 positions agree with TRBD1. CDR1 is SGHRS, CDR2 YFSETQ, per germline. V lost 2 bases and J lost 1; bases outside the gene matches: 2. The CDR3 sequence is 15 residues long. The CDR3 loop reads CASSFRDRGQETQYF. CDR3 coding DNA: TGCGCCAGCAGCTTCCGGGACAGGGGCCAAGAGACCCAGTACTTC.

J is TRBJ2-3 and V is TRBV5-6, with 8 bases identical to TRBD2. CDR1 is SGHDT and CDR2 is YYEEEE in the germline V gene. V shed 2 bases, J shed 3 bases, and the junction held 17 bases outside the gene matches. This CDR3 region has 19 residues. DNA for the CDR3: TGTGCCAGCAGCTTACTAACTAGCGGCATCCGCCGCTGGACAGATACGCAGTATTTT. Residues: CASSLLTSGIRRWTDTQYF.

The chain uses TRBV5-6 and TRBJ2-5, with TRBD1 as a possible D gene (6 bases). Germline-derived CDR1 and CDR2 are SGHDT and YYEEEE. The V and J ends lost 4 bases and 4 bases respectively, with 14 bases between them. The CDR3 has 14 residues. CDR3 region: CASSPGQLSETQYF. In DNA, the CDR3 is TGTGCCAGCAGCCCAGGACAGCTCTCAGAGACCCAGTACTTC.

This clone was counted once. The rearrangement uses TRBV7-9 and TRBJ1-1; D is uncertain. The CDR3 is 11 amino acids. V was trimmed by 3 bases and J by 10 bases, leaving 9 bases between them. Germline CDR1 reads SEHNR; CDR2 reads FQNEAQ (reference sequence). The CDR3 sequence: CASSFPGRAFF. As DNA, the CDR3 is TGTGCCAGCAGCTTTCCAGGTAGAGCTTTCTTT.

The chain links TRBV7-9 to TRBJ2-7; a possible D gene is TRBD1 (7 bases). V was pared by 3 bases and J by 0 bases, with 21 bases between. There are 18 residues in the CDR3. From germline, CDR1 is SEHNR and CDR2 FQNEAQ (reference sequence). Here the CDR3 reads CASSLGGVGQYLSYEQYF. CDR3 sequence (DNA): TGTGCCAGCAGCTTGGGAGGAGTGGGACAGTATCTCTCCTACGAGCAGTACTTC.

The CDR3 DNA sequence: TGTGCCAGTAGTATACGCGGCAGGGGCAGGGCTGATCAGCCCCAGCATTTT. Its protein is CASSIRGRGRADQPQHF. The chain carries TRBV19 and TRBJ1-5; D may be TRBD1 (6 bases). The CDR3 contains 17 residues. V shed 2 bases and J shed 5 bases, with 19 bases lying between them. CDR1 and CDR2 from the germline V gene are LNHDA and SQIVND (reference sequence).

This clone was seen once. This rearrangement joins TRBV29-1 to TRBJ2-1, with D perhaps matching TRBD1 (6 bases). CDR3 length: 12 residues. Trimming shortened V by 5 bases and J by 5 bases, and 10 bases separated the two germline ends. The germline gives CDR1 SQVTM, CDR2 ANQGSEA. The CDR3 region is CSVSRGNNEQFF. In nucleotides, the CDR3 is TGCAGCGTTTCTAGGGGGAACAATGAGCAGTTCTTC.

V gene TRBV6-5 combines with J gene TRBJ2-7, with 9 nucleotides matching TRBD2. The V gene end was trimmed by 9 bases and the J gene end by 2 bases; junction bases not matched to a gene: 5. The CDR3 contains 13 residues. Looked up from germline, CDR1 is MNHEY and CDR2 is SVGAGI. CDR3 protein: CASQGGGAYEQYF. Here the CDR3 DNA reads TGTGCCAGTCAGGGCGGGGGGGCCTACGAGCAGTACTTC.

The chain carries TRBV6-1 and TRBJ1-6, with a weak D call TRBD1 (6 bases). The CDR3 has 16 amino acids. CDR1 MNHNS and CDR2 SASEGT come from the germline V gene. With 3 bases removed from V and 7 bases from J, the gap between germline ends came to 16 bases. The CDR3 DNA is TGTGCCAGCAGTGAGGGGACACGTGGTTGGAATTCACCCCTCCACTTT. Residues: CASSEGTRGWNSPLHF.

This chain links TRBV19 with TRBJ1-1, with TRBD1 matching 8 bases. Germline CDR1 is LNHDA and CDR2 is SQIVND (reference sequence). The CDR3 consists of 12 residues. The J segment lost 9 bases and the V segment lost 6 bases, leaving 6 bases of the junction unmatched. The CDR3 DNA follows: TGTGCCAGTAGATCGGACAGGGTGAAAGCTTTCTTT. Its protein product is CASRSDRVKAFF.

The chain couples TRBV15 to TRBJ1-4; tentative D call: TRBD1 (5 bases). The CDR3 is made up of 14 amino acids. The germline V gene has CDR1 LNHNV and CDR2 YYDKDF (reference sequence). Trimming cost V 0 bases and J 5 bases, with 7 bases left between them. The CDR3 DNA is TGTGCCACCAGCAGAGATTCAGGGAATGAAAAACTGTTTTTT. The encoded protein is CATSRDSGNEKLFF. The full variable domain, rest sourced from reference TRBV15 and TRBJ1-4, is DAMVIQNPRYQVTQFGKPVTLSCSQTLNHNVMYWYQQKSSQAPKLLFHYYDKDFNNEADTPDNFQSRRPNTSFCFLDIRSPGLGDTAMYLCATSRDSGNEKLFFGSGTQLSVL.

The CDR3: CASGRDRGPGELFF. The CDR3 region has the DNA TGTGCCAGCGGCCGGGACAGGGGGCCCGGGGAGCTGTTTTTT. The chain has TRBV6-6 and TRBJ2-2; TRBD1 matches 12 bases. The CDR3 has 14 amino acids. In germline, CDR1 is MNHNY, CDR2 SVGAGI (reference sequence). V lost 8 bases, J lost 6 bases, and 4 bases stayed unmatched.

This chain joins TRBV7-2 and TRBJ2-5; D may be TRBD2 (6 bases). The CDR3 has 14 amino acids. The ends were cut back, 8 bases at V and 4 bases at J, with 17 bases in the middle. The germline gives CDR1 SGHTA, CDR2 FQGNSA. The CDR3 spells CASRSRGGTETQYF. The CDR3 DNA reads as TGTGCCAGCCGCTCCCGTGGAGGGACAGAGACCCAGTACTTC.

There are a few counts of this clone. The identical CDR3 is also encoded by other nucleotide sequences in the sample. The chain combines TRBV7-2 with TRBJ2-5; the D gene is possibly TRBD1 (6 bases). The CDR3 covers 13 residues. The germline V and J ends were trimmed by 1 base and 4 bases, with 7 bases remaining between them. Per the germline V gene, CDR1 is SGHTA and CDR2 is FQGNSA. This chain's CDR3 is CASSLEGGETQYF. CDR3 coding DNA: TGTGCCAGCAGCTTAGAAGGGGGAGAGACCCAGTACTTC.

J is TRBJ2-1 and V is TRBV6-5, with 8 bases lining up with TRBD1. Trimming cost V 3 bases and J 6 bases; bases outside gene matches: 7. Germline V lookup: CDR1 MNHEY, CDR2 SVGAGI. This CDR3 is 15 amino acids long. Here the CDR3 reads CASSYRSGGVNEQFF. The DNA for the CDR3 is TGTGCCAGCAGTTATCGGTCAGGGGGCGTCAATGAGCAGTTCTTC.

The rearrangement joins TRBV25-1 to TRBJ1-2; D might be TRBD1 (5 bases). CDR1 and CDR2 (germline): MGHDK, SYGVNS. Trimming removed 0 bases from V and 4 bases from J, with 12 bases in between. The CDR3 has 15 amino acids. This CDR3 reads CASSEYIRGGYGYTF. CDR3 nucleotides: TGTGCCAGCAGTGAATATATAAGGGGTGGCTATGGCTACACCTTC.

The V call is TRBV5-4, the J call TRBJ2-3; D call uncertain. The CDR3 spans 14 residues. Germline V gives CDR1 SGHNT, CDR2 YYREEE (reference sequence). Trimming shortened V by 5 bases and J by 0 bases, and 10 bases separated the two germline ends. The CDR3 region is CASRVWASTDTQYF. In DNA form, the CDR3 reads TGTGCCAGCAGGGTCTGGGCGAGCACAGATACGCAGTATTTT.

This clone has just one count. This chain connects TRBV10-3 to TRBJ1-4; 7 nucleotides line up with TRBD1. This CDR3 region has 15 residues. The ends lost 3 bases at V and 7 bases at J; junction bases unmatched: 8. Germline V gene lookup returns CDR1 ENHRY and CDR2 SYGVKD. This CDR3 is CAISERGQATEKLFF. DNA of the CDR3: TGTGCCATCAGTGAAAGAGGACAGGCTACTGAAAAACTGTTTTTT.

This clone was counted once. The chain links TRBV7-2 to TRBJ2-7; the match to TRBD1 covers 7 bases. V dropped 5 bases and J dropped 4; count of bases not matched to a gene: 8. Germline loops: CDR1 SGHTA, CDR2 FQGNSA. This CDR3 is 14 amino acids long. The chain's CDR3 is CASSIDRVGYEQYF. Here the CDR3 DNA reads TGTGCCAGCAGCATAGACAGGGTGGGGTACGAGCAGTACTTC.

This clone showed up just once. This chain links TRBV5-1 with TRBJ2-5, with 8 bases fitting TRBD1. The DNA end is more similar to TRBJ2-7, so the J call may be wrong. This CDR3 is 15 amino acids long. Per germline, CDR1 SGHRS and CDR2 YFSETQ. Written as DNA, the CDR3 is TGCGCCAGCAGCTTCCGGACAGGGAGCTCCTACGAGCAGTACTTC. Protein sequence: CASSFRTGSSYEQYF.

This chain links TRBV7-2 with TRBJ2-2; 7 bases map to TRBD1. Trimming at V came to 2 bases and at J to 7 bases, leaving 4 bases not matched to a gene. The CDR3 covers 14 residues. Germline-derived CDR1 and CDR2 are SGHTA and FQGNSA. CDR3 coding DNA: TGTGCCAGCAGCTTACAGGGGGTACTCGGGGAGCTGTTTTTT. Its protein is CASSLQGVLGELFF.

V is TRBV27 and J is TRBJ1-4; possibly TRBD1 for D (6 bases). Between the trimmed V and J ends, which lost 1 base and 3 bases, there was a span of 21 bases. This CDR3 is built from 19 residues. Germline V gene lookup returns CDR1 MNHEY and CDR2 SMNVEV (reference sequence). The CDR3 bases are TGTGCCAGCAGTTTATATGGGGGGGGCAGGGGACGACCTAATGAAAAACTGTTTTTT. Translated, it gives CASSLYGGGRGRPNEKLFF.

The rearrangement uses TRBV10-3 and TRBJ2-7; D is unclear. V dropped 3 bases and J dropped 9 bases, with 15 bases sitting between them. CDR1 and CDR2 from the germline V gene are ENHRY and SYGVKD. The CDR3 covers 13 residues. The CDR3 DNA sequence: TGTGCCATCAGTGACAGTCAGGCCGATTCGCAGTACTTC. Translation gives CAISDSQADSQYF.

This clone was observed a handful of times. V is TRBV7-2 and J is TRBJ2-7, with 8 bases aligning to TRBD1. The V gene's germline CDR1 is SGHTA and CDR2 FQGNSA. V was pared by 5 bases and J by 4 bases, with 10 bases of the junction left unmatched. This CDR3 region has 15 residues. The CDR3 loop reads CASSPGLGQGYEQYF. CDR3 nucleotide sequence: TGTGCCAGCAGCCCCGGATTAGGACAGGGTTACGAGCAGTACTTC.

This chain links TRBV5-8 with TRBJ2-7; 13 nucleotides agree with TRBD2. The length of the CDR3 is 17 residues. Germline-derived CDR1 and CDR2 are SGHTS and YDEGEE. J lost 1 base, V lost 0 bases, and 4 bases had no gene match. This CDR3 reads CASSLGLAGGPSYEQYF. The CDR3 DNA follows: TGTGCCAGCAGCTTGGGACTAGCGGGGGGACCTTCCTACGAGCAGTACTTC.

This chain links TRBV5-1 with TRBJ2-3; TRBD1 matches at 7 bases. The CDR3 is 14 residues long. Trimming cost V 0 bases and J 4 bases; bases outside gene matches: 2. Germline loops: CDR1 SGHRS, CDR2 YFSETQ. CDR3 bases: TGCGCCAGCAGCTTGGGACAGGGACCAGATACGCAGTATTTT. This codes for CASSLGQGPDTQYF.

The CDR3 DNA reads TGTGCCAGCAGCCCGCAGGGGCATCGAGGCTACACCTTC. It yields the protein CASSPQGHRGYTF. The chain couples TRBV7-8 to TRBJ1-2; D might be TRBD1 (6 bases). Germline CDR1 and CDR2: SGHVS and FQNEAQ. This CDR3 region has 13 residues. The V end was cut by 5 bases, the J end by 8 bases, with 15 bases between.

The rearrangement uses TRBV12-5 and TRBJ2-3; 9 bases fit TRBD1. CDR3 size: 13 residues. Germline V CDR1 and CDR2: LGHNT, FRNRAP. V lost 5 bases to trimming and J lost 7 bases; unmatched junction nucleotides: 4. CDR3: CASGTTGGYTQYF. Written as DNA, the CDR3 is TGTGCTAGTGGTACGACAGGGGGATATACGCAGTATTTT.

The chain has TRBV18 and TRBJ1-1; D is unclear. This CDR3 contains 14 residues. CDR1 is KGHSH and CDR2 is LQKENI in the germline V gene. V lost 4 bases and J 4 bases, leaving 13 bases between the germline ends. The CDR3 loop reads CASSLTAGSTEAFF. Here the CDR3 DNA reads TGTGCCAGCTCACTTACAGCGGGGAGCACTGAAGCTTTCTTT.